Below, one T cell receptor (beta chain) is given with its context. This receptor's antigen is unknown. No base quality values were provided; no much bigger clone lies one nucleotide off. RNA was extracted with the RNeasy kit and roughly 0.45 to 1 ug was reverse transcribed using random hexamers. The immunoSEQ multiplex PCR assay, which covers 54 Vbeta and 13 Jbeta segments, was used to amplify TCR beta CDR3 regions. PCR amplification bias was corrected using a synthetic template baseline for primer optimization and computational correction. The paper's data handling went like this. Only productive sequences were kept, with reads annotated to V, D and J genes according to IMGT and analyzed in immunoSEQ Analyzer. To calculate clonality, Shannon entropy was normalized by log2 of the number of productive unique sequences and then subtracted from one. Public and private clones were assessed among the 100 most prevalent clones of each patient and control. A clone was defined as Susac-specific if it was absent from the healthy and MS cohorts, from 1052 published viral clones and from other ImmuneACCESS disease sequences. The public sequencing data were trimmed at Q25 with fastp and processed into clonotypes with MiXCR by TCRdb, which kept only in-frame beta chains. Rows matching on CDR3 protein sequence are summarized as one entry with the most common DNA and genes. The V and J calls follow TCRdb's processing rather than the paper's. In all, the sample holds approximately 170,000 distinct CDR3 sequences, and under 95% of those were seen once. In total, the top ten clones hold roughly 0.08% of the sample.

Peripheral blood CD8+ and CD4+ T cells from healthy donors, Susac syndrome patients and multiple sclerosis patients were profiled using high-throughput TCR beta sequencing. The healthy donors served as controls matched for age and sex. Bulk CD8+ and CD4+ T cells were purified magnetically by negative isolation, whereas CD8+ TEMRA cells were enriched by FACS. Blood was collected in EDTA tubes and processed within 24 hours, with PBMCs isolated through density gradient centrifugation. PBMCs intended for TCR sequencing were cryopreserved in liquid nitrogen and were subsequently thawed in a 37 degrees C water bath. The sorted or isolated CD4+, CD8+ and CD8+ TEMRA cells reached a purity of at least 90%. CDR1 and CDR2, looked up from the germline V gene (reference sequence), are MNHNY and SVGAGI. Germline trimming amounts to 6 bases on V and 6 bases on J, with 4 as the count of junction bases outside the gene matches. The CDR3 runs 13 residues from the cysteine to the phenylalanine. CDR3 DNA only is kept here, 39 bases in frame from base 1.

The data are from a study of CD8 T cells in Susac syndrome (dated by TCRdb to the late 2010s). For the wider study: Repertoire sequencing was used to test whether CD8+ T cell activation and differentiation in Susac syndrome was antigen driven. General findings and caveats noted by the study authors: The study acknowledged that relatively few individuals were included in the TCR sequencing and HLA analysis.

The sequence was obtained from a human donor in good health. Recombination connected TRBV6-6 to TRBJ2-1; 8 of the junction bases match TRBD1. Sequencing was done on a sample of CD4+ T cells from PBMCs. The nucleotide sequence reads TGTGCCAGCAGGAGCACAGGGGGCAATGAGCAGTTCTTC. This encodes CASRSTGGNEQFF.